The 22 T cell receptor beta chains listed next were all sequenced from one sample in a study of T cells in Graves' hyperthyroidism and ophthalmopathy. Regions amplified from RNA transcripts were the TCR beta CDR3 regions. TCR CDR3 underwent first-round RT-PCR with the HTBI primer set. MiXCR, run by TCRdb on the multiplex PCR reads, gives a single entry per CDR3 protein. This sample has 600,000 to 650,000 distinct CDR3 sequences, with 16% found just once. Sequenced input: blood. Source of these receptors: a woman aged 25 to 39 with Graves' hyperthyroidism.

V usage is TRBV18 and J usage is TRBJ1-1; TRBD1 agrees at 7 bases. This CDR3 spans 15 amino acids. Germline-derived CDR1 and CDR2 are KGHSH and LQKENI. After removal of 2 bases from V and 4 bases from J, the junction contained 7 bases not matched to a gene. CDR3 DNA sequence: TGTGCCAGCTCACCAATTAGGGGGCTAGGCACTGAAGCTTTCTTT. Translated: CASSPIRGLGTEAFF. Full variable domain (remainder filled in from reference TRBV18 and TRBJ1-1): NAGVMQNPRHLVRRRGQEARLRCSPMKGHSHVYWYRQLPEEGLKFMVYLQKENIIDESGMPKERFSAEFPKEGPSILRIQQVVRGDSAAYFCASSPIRGLGTEAFFGQGTRLTVV.

This clonotype was seen many times. V is TRBV19 and J is TRBJ2-1, with 9 positions matching TRBD1. From germline, CDR1 is LNHDA and CDR2 SQIVND (reference sequence). The length of the CDR3 is 14 residues. V shed 6 bases and J 7 bases; nucleotides not matched to a gene: 7. In DNA, the CDR3 is TGTGCCAGTAGCACCACAGGGGGCATGAATGAGCAGTTCTTC. Protein: CASSTTGGMNEQFF.

In this sample, this clonotype turned up many times. V usage is TRBV6-1 and J usage is TRBJ2-1, with 12 bases that match TRBD2. After removal of 4 bases from V and 8 bases from J, the junction contained 6 bases not matched to a gene. Germline-derived CDR1 and CDR2 are MNHNS and SASEGT. The CDR3 is 15 amino acids. DNA of the CDR3: TGTGCCAGCAGTGGGACTAGCGGGATCAGGTATGAGCAGTTCTTC. It translates to CASSGTSGIRYEQFF.

This clonotype came up many times. The chain combines TRBV7-8 with TRBJ2-5; unclear D gene. This CDR3 spans 17 amino acids. Per germline, CDR1 SGHVS and CDR2 FQNEAQ. Trimming took off 6 bases at V and 2 bases at J, with 22 bases between the two ends. The CDR3 coding sequence is TGTGCCAGCAGGACATTAAGAGGACGGTCAATACAAGAGACCCAGTACTTC. It is translated as CASRTLRGRSIQETQYF.

J is TRBJ1-2 and V is TRBV29-1; D is possibly TRBD1 (6 bases). Germline CDR1 SQVTM, CDR2 ANQGSEA. Trimming took 4 bases from V and 6 from J, leaving 9 bases between them. CDR3 length equals 11 residues. CDR3 residues: CSVVWGHGYTF. For the CDR3, the DNA is TGCAGCGTTGTATGGGGGCATGGCTACACCTTC.

V is TRBV7-2 and J is TRBJ2-1; perhaps TRBD2 as D (6 bases). Trimming took off 5 bases at V and 5 bases at J, with 13 bases between the two ends. The CDR3 totals 14 residues. CDR1 is SGHTA and CDR2 is FQGNSA in the germline V gene. The CDR3 protein is CASSPAGPHNEQFF. CDR3 coding DNA: TGTGCCAGCAGCCCCGCGGGACCCCACAATGAGCAGTTCTTC.

This clonotype was observed at least ten times. The chain recombines TRBV6-1 with TRBJ1-5; perhaps TRBD1 as D (6 bases). V lost 11 bases and J lost 0, with 11 bases in between. CDR3 length: 13 residues. Germline V gene data show CDR1 as MNHNS and CDR2 as SASEGT. CDR3 sequence reads: CAGGGNSNQPQHF. CDR3 bases: TGTGCCGGAGGGGGTAATAGCAATCAGCCCCAGCATTTT.

The V call is TRBV20-1, the J call TRBJ2-2; 11 bases are a match to TRBD1. J lost 6 bases, V lost 0 bases, and 9 bases had no gene match. Germline V gene data show CDR1 as DFQATT and CDR2 as SNEGSKA (reference sequence). This CDR3 spans 17 amino acids. The CDR3 protein is CSARESGQGATAGELFF. The CDR3 coding sequence is TGCAGTGCTAGAGAATCAGGACAGGGGGCGACAGCCGGGGAGCTGTTTTTT.

This clonotype was counted between two and nine times. At one end, the junction sequence differs from germline, possibly due to a read error. CDR3 protein: CASSEGRGTGAFF. The CDR3 DNA reads as TGTGCCAGCAGTGAAGGTCGGGGAACTGGAGCTTTCTTT. The V and J genes are TRBV2 and TRBJ1-1; D is undetermined. Germline CDR1 and CDR2: SNHLY and FYNNEI. The CDR3 runs 13 residues.

The chain uses TRBV6-2 or TRBV6-3 and TRBJ2-7, with 8 nucleotides matching TRBD1. This CDR3 is 16 amino acids long. The J segment lost 4 bases and the V segment lost 2 bases, leaving 10 bases of the junction unmatched. The V gene's germline CDR1 is MNHEY and CDR2 SVGEGT. The CDR3 here is CASSYKTGGLVYEQYF. The CDR3 region has the DNA TGTGCCAGCAGTTACAAAACAGGGGGGCTTGTGTACGAGCAGTACTTC.

This clonotype has a count of ten or more. The rearrangement links TRBV2 to TRBJ2-1; D unresolved. V was shortened by 1 base and J by 5 bases, with 6 bases between the two germline ends. This CDR3 has 13 amino acids. The germline CDR1 and CDR2 sequences are SNHLY and FYNNEI. CDR3 region: CASSEEANNEQFF. In DNA form, the CDR3 reads TGTGCCAGCAGTGAAGAGGCAAACAATGAGCAGTTCTTC. Full variable domain (outside the CDR3, taken from reference TRBV2 and TRBJ2-1): EPEVTQTPSHQVTQMGQEVILRCVPISNHLYFYWYRQILGQKVEFLVSFYNNEISEKSEIFDDQFSVERPDGSNFTLKIRSTKLEDSAMYFCASSEEANNEQFFGPGTRLTVL.

This clonotype was counted at least ten times. The chain links TRBV6-5 to TRBJ1-1; D is unclear. The CDR3 contains 15 residues. With 1 base removed from V and 10 bases from J, the gap between germline ends came to 19 bases. Germline lookup yields CDR1 MNHEY and CDR2 SVGAGI. CDR3 region: CASSYWSNSGEGAFF. CDR3 DNA: TGTGCCAGCAGTTACTGGAGTAACAGTGGGGAGGGAGCTTTCTTT.

The chain combines TRBV4-1 with TRBJ2-3; maybe TRBD2 (5 bases). Germline V gene data show CDR1 as MGHRA and CDR2 as YSYEKL. The germline V and J ends were trimmed by 1 base and 5 bases, with 16 bases remaining between them. The CDR3 consists of 16 residues. The CDR3 DNA is TGCGCCAGCAGCCAAGTGGGAGCGGCTACCCAAGATACGCAGTATTTT. As protein: CASSQVGAATQDTQYF.

This clonotype came up a few times. V is TRBV18 and J is TRBJ1-2; D unresolved. V lost 2 bases, J lost 4 bases, and 17 bases lay in between. Germline V lookup: CDR1 KGHSH, CDR2 LQKENI. The CDR3 spans 16 residues. The CDR3 sequence is CASSPRDMPRPYGYTF. In DNA, the CDR3 is TGTGCCAGCTCACCAAGGGATATGCCGCGACCCTATGGCTACACCTTC.

This clonotype has at least ten counts. The rearrangement links TRBV24-1 to TRBJ1-1; 9 nucleotides match TRBD1. Germline values: CDR1 KGHDR, CDR2 SFDVKD. The V and J ends lost 7 bases and 1 base, in that order; junction bases with no gene match: 3. There are 14 residues in the CDR3. The CDR3 sequence is CATRGQGKNTEAFF. The CDR3 DNA follows: TGTGCCACCAGGGGACAGGGTAAGAACACTGAAGCTTTCTTT.

The chain combines TRBV7-9 with TRBJ2-1; possible D gene TRBD1, 6 bases. Germline CDR1 and CDR2: SEHNR and FQNEAQ (reference sequence). The CDR3 contains 13 residues. Trimming stripped 1 base from V and 7 bases from J, with 8 bases between. CDR3 sequence reads: CASSLEGVNEQFF. CDR3 nucleotides: TGTGCCAGCAGCTTAGAGGGGGTTAATGAGCAGTTCTTC.

The chain links TRBV29-1 to TRBJ2-1, with TRBD2 matching over 8 bases. Trimming cost V 0 bases and J 3 bases; bases outside gene matches: 4. Germline values: CDR1 SQVTM, CDR2 ANQGSEA. This CDR3 comprises 15 residues. The chain's CDR3 is CSVEEGTSLYNEQFF. The DNA of the CDR3 is TGCAGCGTTGAAGAGGGGACTAGTCTCTACAATGAGCAGTTCTTC.

This clonotype was counted only a few times. V usage is TRBV2 and J usage is TRBJ2-6, with D perhaps given as TRBD1 or TRBD2 (6 bases each). Per germline, CDR1 SNHLY and CDR2 FYNNEI. The V end lost 4 bases, the J end lost 4 bases, and 20 bases lay between the germline ends. This CDR3 comprises 18 residues. The CDR3 spells CASSGTDLGGLGANVLTF. The DNA of the CDR3 is TGTGCCAGCAGTGGGACAGATTTGGGGGGTTTGGGGGCCAACGTCCTGACTTTC.

This chain uses TRBV11-3 with TRBJ2-7; D might be TRBD1 (6 bases). V lost 5 bases and J 4 bases, leaving 18 bases between the germline ends. The CDR3 contains 15 residues. The germline CDR1 and CDR2 sequences are SGHNT and YENEEA. The CDR3 sequence is CASSPLQGFPYEQYF. The CDR3 DNA reads as TGTGCCAGCAGCCCCTTACAGGGCTTCCCGTACGAGCAGTACTTC.

This clonotype has a count of ten or more. This chain joins TRBV5-1 and TRBJ2-1, with 9 nucleotides matching TRBD1. Germline V gives CDR1 SGHRS, CDR2 YFSETQ. V dropped 4 bases and J dropped 4; count of bases not matched to a gene: 3. CDR3 length equals 14 residues. The chain's CDR3 is CASSKGQGYNEQFF. The CDR3 nucleotides read TGCGCCAGCAGCAAGGGACAGGGTTACAATGAGCAGTTCTTC.

The table lists this clonotype with a few counts. At one end the junction does not follow the germline gene, possibly because of a read error. The CDR3 sequence: CASGDREEFF. DNA of the CDR3: TGTGCCAGCGGTGATAGGGAGGAGTTCTTC. The J gene is TRBJ2-1, the V gene TRBV6-1, with D possibly TRBD2 on 6 matching bases. Germline V lookup: CDR1 MNHNS, CDR2 SASEGT. This CDR3 is built from 10 residues.

This clonotype appeared many times. The chain has TRBV28 and TRBJ1-2; 7 nucleotides match TRBD1. This CDR3 contains 13 residues. Per the germline V gene, CDR1 is MDHEN and CDR2 is SYDVKM. With 7 bases clipped from V and 4 bases from J, the junction kept 6 bases outside the gene matches. The CDR3 reads CASNLRTGYGYTF. DNA of the CDR3: TGTGCCAGCAATCTAAGGACAGGCTATGGCTACACCTTC.